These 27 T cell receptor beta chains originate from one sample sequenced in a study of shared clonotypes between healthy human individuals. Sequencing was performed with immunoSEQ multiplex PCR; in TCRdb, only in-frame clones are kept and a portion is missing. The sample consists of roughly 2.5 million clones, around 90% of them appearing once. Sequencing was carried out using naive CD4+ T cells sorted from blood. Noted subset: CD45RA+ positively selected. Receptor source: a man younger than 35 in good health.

The CDR3 DNA reads as TGTGCCAGCAGCCGAGCGACAAGGAGCTCCTATAATTCACCCCTCCACTTT. It specifies CASSRATRSSYNSPLHF. This rearrangement joins TRBV11-1 to TRBJ1-6; unclear D gene. This CDR3 has 17 amino acids. Trimming pared 5 bases from V and 0 bases from J, leaving 14 bases between. Germline CDR1 and CDR2: SGHAT and FQDESV (reference sequence).

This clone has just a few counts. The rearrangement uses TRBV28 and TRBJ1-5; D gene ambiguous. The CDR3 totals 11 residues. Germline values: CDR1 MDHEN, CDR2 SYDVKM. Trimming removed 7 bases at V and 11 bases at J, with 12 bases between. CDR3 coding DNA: TGTGCCAGCATGGTGGAAAGGACCCAGCATTTT. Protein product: CASMVERTQHF.

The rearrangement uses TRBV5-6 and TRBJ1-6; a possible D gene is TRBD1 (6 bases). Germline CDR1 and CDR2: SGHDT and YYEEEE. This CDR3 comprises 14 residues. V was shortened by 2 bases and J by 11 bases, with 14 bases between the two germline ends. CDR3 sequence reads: CASSFQGRRTPLHF. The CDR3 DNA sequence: TGTGCCAGCAGCTTTCAGGGGCGGAGGACACCCCTCCACTTT.

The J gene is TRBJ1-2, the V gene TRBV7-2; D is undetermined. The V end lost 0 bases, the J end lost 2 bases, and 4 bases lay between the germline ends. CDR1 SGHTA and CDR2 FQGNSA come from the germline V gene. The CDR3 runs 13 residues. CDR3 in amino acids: CASSLAMNYGYTF. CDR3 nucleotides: TGTGCCAGCAGCTTAGCAATGAACTATGGCTACACCTTC.

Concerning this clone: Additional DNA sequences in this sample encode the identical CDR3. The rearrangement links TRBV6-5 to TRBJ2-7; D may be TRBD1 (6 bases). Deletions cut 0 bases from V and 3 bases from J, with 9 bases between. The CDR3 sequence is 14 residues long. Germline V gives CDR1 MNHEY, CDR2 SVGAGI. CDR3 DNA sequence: TGTGCCAGCAGTTACTCGACACAGGGCTACGAGCAGTACTTC. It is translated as CASSYSTQGYEQYF.

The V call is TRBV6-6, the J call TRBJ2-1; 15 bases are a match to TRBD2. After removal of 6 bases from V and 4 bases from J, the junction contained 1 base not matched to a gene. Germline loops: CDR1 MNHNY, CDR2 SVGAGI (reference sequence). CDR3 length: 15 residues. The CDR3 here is CASRGTSGRYNEQFF. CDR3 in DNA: TGTGCCAGCAGGGGGACTAGCGGGAGGTACAATGAGCAGTTCTTC.

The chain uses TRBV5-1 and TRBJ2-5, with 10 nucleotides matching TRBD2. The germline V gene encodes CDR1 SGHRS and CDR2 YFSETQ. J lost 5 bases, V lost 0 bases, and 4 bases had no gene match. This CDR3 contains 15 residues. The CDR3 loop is CASSLESSGGETQYF. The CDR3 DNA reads TGCGCCAGCAGCTTGGAGTCTAGCGGGGGCGAGACCCAGTACTTC.

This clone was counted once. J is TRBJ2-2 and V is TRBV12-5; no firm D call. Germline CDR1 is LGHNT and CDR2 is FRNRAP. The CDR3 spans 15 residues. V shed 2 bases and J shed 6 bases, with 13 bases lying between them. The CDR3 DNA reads TGTGCTAGTGGTTTGACGGAAGACCGGGCCGGGGAGCTGTTTTTT. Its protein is CASGLTEDRAGELFF.

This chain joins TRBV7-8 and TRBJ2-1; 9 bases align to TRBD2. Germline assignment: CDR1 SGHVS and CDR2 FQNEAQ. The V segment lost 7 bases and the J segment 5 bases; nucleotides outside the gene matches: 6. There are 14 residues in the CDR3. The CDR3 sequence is CASTGGRVDNEQFF. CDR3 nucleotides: TGTGCCAGCACAGGCGGGAGGGTGGACAATGAGCAGTTCTTC. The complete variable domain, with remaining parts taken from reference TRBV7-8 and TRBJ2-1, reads GAGVSQSPRYKVAKRGQDVALRCDPISGHVSLFWYQQALGQGPEFLTYFQNEAQLDKSGLPSDRFFAERPEGSVSTLKIQRTQQEDSAVYLCASTGGRVDNEQFFGPGTRLTVL.

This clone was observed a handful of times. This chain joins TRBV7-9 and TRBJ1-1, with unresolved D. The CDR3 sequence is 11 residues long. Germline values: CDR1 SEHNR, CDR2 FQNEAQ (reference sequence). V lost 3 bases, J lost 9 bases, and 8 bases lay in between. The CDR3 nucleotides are TGTGCCAGCAGCTTGGAAACTAAAGCTTTCTTT. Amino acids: CASSLETKAFF.

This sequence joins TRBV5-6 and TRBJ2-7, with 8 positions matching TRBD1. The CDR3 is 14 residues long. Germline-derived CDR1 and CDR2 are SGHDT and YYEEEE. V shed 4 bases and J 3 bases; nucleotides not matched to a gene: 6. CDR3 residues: CASSKMGQDYEQYF. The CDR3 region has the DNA TGTGCCAGCAGCAAAATGGGACAGGACTACGAGCAGTACTTC.

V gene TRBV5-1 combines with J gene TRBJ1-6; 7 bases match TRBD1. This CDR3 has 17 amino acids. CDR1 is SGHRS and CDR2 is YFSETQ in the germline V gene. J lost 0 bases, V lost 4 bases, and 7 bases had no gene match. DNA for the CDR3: TGCGCCAGCAGCCGGGACAGCCCGAGCTCCTATAATTCACCCCTCCACTTT. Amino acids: CASSRDSPSSYNSPLHF.

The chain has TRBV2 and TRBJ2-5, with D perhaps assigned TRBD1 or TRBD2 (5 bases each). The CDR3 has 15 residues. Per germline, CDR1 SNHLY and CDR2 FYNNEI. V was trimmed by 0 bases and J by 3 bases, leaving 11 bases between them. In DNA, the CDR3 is TGTGCCAGCAGTGAAGCTACTAGGGGAAAAGAGACCCAGTACTTC. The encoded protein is CASSEATRGKETQYF.

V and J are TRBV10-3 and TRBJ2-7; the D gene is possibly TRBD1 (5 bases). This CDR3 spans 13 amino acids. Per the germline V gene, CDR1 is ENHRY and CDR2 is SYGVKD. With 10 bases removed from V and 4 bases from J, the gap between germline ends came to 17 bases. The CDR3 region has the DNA TGTGCCACCACTTCAGGGCTATCTTACGAGCAGTACTTC. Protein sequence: CATTSGLSYEQYF.

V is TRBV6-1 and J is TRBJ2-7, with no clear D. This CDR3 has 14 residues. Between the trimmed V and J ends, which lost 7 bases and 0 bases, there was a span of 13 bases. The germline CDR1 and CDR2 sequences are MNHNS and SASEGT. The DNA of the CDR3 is TGTGCCAGCACTAAAACAGTTTCCTCCTACGAGCAGTACTTC. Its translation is CASTKTVSSYEQYF.

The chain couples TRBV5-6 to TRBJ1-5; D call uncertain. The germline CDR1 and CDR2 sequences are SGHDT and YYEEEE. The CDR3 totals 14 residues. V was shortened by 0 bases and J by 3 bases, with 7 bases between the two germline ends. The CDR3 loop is CASSLVRNNQPQHF. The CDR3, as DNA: TGTGCCAGCAGCTTGGTCAGGAACAATCAGCCCCAGCATTTT.

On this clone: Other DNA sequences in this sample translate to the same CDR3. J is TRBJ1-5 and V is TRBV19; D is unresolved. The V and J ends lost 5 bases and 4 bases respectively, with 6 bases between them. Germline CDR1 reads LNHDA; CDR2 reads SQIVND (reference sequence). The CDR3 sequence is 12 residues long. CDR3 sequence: CASSEGNQPQHF. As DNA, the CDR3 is TGTGCCAGTAGTGAGGGAAATCAGCCCCAGCATTTT.

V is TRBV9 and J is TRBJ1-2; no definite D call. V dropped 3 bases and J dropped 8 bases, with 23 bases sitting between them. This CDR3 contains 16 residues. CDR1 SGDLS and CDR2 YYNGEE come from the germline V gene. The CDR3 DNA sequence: TGTGCCAGCAGCGCCCAGGTCGGGCCCCTGCTTGGAGGCTACACCTTC. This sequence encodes CASSAQVGPLLGGYTF.

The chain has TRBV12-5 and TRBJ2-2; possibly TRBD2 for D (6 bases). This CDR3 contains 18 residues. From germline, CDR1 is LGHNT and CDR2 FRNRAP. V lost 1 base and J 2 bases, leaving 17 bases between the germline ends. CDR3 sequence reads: CASGLAGTHSLNTGELFF. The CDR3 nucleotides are TGTGCTAGTGGTTTGGCCGGGACTCACTCGTTAAACACCGGGGAGCTGTTTTTT. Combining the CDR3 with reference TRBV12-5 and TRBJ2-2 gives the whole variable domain DARVTQTPRHKVTEMGQEVTMRCQPILGHNTVFWYRQTMMQGLELLAYFRNRAPLDDSGMPKDRFSAEMPDATLATLKIQPSEPRDSAVYFCASGLAGTHSLNTGELFFGEGSRLTVL.

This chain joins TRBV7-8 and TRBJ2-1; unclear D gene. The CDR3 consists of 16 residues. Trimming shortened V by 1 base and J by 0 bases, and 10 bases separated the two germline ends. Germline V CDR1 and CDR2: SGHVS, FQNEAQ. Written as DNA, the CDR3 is TGTGCCAGCAGCTTAGAACCCGGAATCTCCTACAATGAGCAGTTCTTC. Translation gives CASSLEPGISYNEQFF.

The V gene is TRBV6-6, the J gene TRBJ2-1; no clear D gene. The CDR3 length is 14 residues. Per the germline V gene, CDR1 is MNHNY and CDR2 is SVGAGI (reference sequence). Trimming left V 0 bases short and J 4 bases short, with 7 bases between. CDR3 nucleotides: TGTGCCAGCAGTTACTCACCAGATTACAATGAGCAGTTCTTC. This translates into CASSYSPDYNEQFF.

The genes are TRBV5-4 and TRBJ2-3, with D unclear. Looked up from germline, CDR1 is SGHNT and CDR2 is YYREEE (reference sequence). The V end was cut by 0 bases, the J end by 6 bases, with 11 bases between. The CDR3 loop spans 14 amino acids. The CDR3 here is CASSLEAGSDTQYF. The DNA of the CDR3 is TGTGCCAGCAGCTTGGAGGCCGGGTCGGATACGCAGTATTTT.

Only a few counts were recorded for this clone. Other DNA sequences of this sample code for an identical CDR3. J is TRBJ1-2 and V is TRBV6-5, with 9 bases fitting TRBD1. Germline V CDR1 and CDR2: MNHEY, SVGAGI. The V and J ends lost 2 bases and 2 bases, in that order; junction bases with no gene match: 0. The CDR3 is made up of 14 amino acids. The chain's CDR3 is CASSYGTGNYGYTF. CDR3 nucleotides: TGTGCCAGCAGTTACGGGACAGGGAACTATGGCTACACCTTC.

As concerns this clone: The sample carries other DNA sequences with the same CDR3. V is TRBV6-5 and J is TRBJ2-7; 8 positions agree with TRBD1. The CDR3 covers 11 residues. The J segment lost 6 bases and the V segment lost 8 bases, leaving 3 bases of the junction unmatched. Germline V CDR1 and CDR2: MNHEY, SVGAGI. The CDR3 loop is CASGQGFEQYF. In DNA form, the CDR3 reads TGTGCCAGCGGACAGGGATTCGAGCAGTACTTC.

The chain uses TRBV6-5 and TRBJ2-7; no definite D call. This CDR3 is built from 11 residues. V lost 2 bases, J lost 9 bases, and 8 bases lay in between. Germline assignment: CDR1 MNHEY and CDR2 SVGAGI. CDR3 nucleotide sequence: TGTGCCAGCAGTTACGGCGCCGGGCAGTACTTC. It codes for CASSYGAGQYF.

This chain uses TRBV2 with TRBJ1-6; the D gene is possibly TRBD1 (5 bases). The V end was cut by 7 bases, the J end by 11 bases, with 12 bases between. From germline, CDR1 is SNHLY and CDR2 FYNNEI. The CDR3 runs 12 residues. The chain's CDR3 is CASNNQGPPLHF. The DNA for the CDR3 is TGTGCCAGCAACAACCAGGGTCCACCCCTCCACTTT.

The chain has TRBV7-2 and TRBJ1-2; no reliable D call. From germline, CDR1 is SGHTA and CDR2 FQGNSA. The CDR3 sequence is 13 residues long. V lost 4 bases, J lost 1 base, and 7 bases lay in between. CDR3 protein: CASSWANNYGYTF. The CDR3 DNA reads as TGTGCCAGCAGCTGGGCCAATAACTATGGCTACACCTTC.